This passage covers 23 T cell receptor beta chains from one sample sequenced in a study of response to subunit inactivated influenza vaccine. A single record per CDR3 protein comes from TCRdb applying MiXCR to the RT-PCR reads. The sample records 300,000 to 350,000 distinct CDR3 sequences, 22% being singletons. The sequencing here drew on PBMCs from blood, taken about 20 months after vaccination. These receptors all stem from a man aged 45 to 75 who received an inactivated influenza vaccine.

This rearrangement joins TRBV6-2 or TRBV6-3 to TRBJ1-2; D remains ambiguous. V was trimmed by 6 bases and J by 7 bases, leaving 15 bases between them. Looked up from germline, CDR1 is MNHEY and CDR2 is SVGEGT. There are 13 residues in the CDR3. The CDR3 bases are TGTGCCAGCAGAAGGGAGGAATCTAGTGGCTACACCTTC. This translates into CASRREESSGYTF.

V and J are TRBV7-8 and TRBJ1-1, with TRBD1 matching over 8 bases. Germline trimming cut 5 bases from V and 6 bases from J; bases unmatched to any gene: 2. The CDR3 totals 12 residues. CDR1 and CDR2 (germline): SGHVS, FQNEAQ. CDR3: CASSKQGAEAFF. For the CDR3, the DNA is TGTGCCAGCAGCAAACAGGGGGCTGAAGCTTTCTTT.

A few counts support this clonotype. The chain links TRBV11-3 to TRBJ2-3, with 9 bases lining up with TRBD2. The germline CDR1 and CDR2 sequences are SGHNT and YENEEA. Trimming took 3 bases from V and 3 from J; bases not matched to a gene: 4. The CDR3 contains 15 residues. Here the CDR3 DNA reads TGTGCCAGCAGCTTGCAGGCGGGAGGGACAGATACGCAGTATTTT. This encodes CASSLQAGGTDTQYF. The full variable domain, its missing parts supplied by reference TRBV11-3 and TRBJ2-3, is EAGVVQSPRYKIIEKKQPVAFWCNPISGHNTLYWYLQNLGQGPELLIRYENEEAVDDSQLPKDRFSAERLKGVDSTLKIQPAELGDSAVYLCASSLQAGGTDTQYFGPGTRLTVL.

In this sample, this clonotype turned up a few times. This chain connects TRBV5-1 to TRBJ1-1; D possibly corresponds to TRBD1 (5 bases). This CDR3 has 13 amino acids. V shed 7 bases and J shed 3 bases, with 13 bases lying between them. Looked up from germline, CDR1 is SGHRS and CDR2 is YFSETQ. CDR3 amino acids: CASQTSRDTEAFF. The DNA for the CDR3 is TGCGCCAGCCAAACATCCAGGGACACTGAAGCTTTCTTT.

This chain links TRBV12-3 or TRBV12-4 with TRBJ2-5; TRBD1 or TRBD2 may be the D gene (6 bases each). The CDR3 runs to 15 residues. V gave up 1 base and J gave up 4 bases, with 13 bases separating them. CDR3 coding DNA: TGTGCCAGCAGTTTAGTCCTAGGGGGGAGAGAGACCCAGTACTTC. It translates to CASSLVLGGRETQYF.

V is TRBV7-2 and J is TRBJ2-5; D uncertain. This CDR3 is 14 amino acids long. Germline V gene data show CDR1 as SGHTA and CDR2 as FQGNSA. V was cut by 5 bases and J by 1 base, with 11 bases left in between. Here the CDR3 DNA reads TGTGCCAGCAGCCCTAGAACCCCCCAAGAGACCCAGTACTTC. This gives the protein CASSPRTPQETQYF.

This sequence joins TRBV4-1 and TRBJ2-3; no clear D. The CDR3 is made up of 14 amino acids. V was pared by 2 bases and J by 2 bases, with 8 bases between. From germline, CDR1 is MGHRA and CDR2 YSYEKL. CDR3 region: CASSQLRATDTQYF. CDR3 DNA: TGCGCCAGCAGCCAATTACGCGCCACAGATACGCAGTATTTT.

The sample holds many counts of this clonotype. J is TRBJ1-5 and V is TRBV12-3 or TRBV12-4; tentative D call: TRBD1 (5 bases). V was cut by 3 bases and J by 3 bases, with 9 bases left in between. CDR3 length: 14 residues. The CDR3: CASSFARDNQPQHF. CDR3 DNA sequence: TGTGCCAGCAGTTTCGCCAGGGACAATCAGCCCCAGCATTTT.

This clonotype has just a few counts. This chain uses TRBV12-3 or TRBV12-4 with TRBJ2-3; D is unclear. CDR3 length equals 12 residues. Trimming stripped 6 bases from V and 0 bases from J, with 4 bases between. CDR3 in DNA: TGTGCCAGCAGACTTAGCACAGATACGCAGTATTTT. It encodes CASRLSTDTQYF.

There are a few counts of this clonotype. V gene TRBV12-3 or TRBV12-4 combines with J gene TRBJ2-5; 9 bases agree with TRBD1. The CDR3 contains 15 residues. V dropped 6 bases and J dropped 5; count of bases not matched to a gene: 10. The DNA of the CDR3 is TGTGCCAGCAGCTCCCCGGGACAGGGAGAGGAGACCCAGTACTTC. This encodes CASSSPGQGEETQYF.

This clonotype was observed many times. The J gene is TRBJ1-2, the V gene TRBV11-2, with D hard to call. This CDR3 is built from 13 residues. The V gene lost 0 bases and the J gene lost 4 bases, with 6 bases spanning the gap. CDR1 and CDR2 (germline): SGHAT, FQNNGV. The CDR3, as DNA: TGTGCCAGCAGCTTAGAGTCCCTCTATGGCTACACCTTC. Its translation: CASSLESLYGYTF.

The rearrangement links TRBV12-3 or TRBV12-4 to TRBJ1-5; TRBD1 might be the D (5 bases). V dropped 6 bases and J dropped 7 bases, with 10 bases sitting between them. The CDR3 is made up of 12 amino acids. For the CDR3, the DNA is TGTGCCAGCAGATCGACAGTCCAGCCCCAGCATTTT. This codes for CASRSTVQPQHF.

The chain combines TRBV15 with TRBJ1-4, with D possibly being TRBD1 (5 bases). Trimming pared 4 bases from V and 3 bases from J, leaving 12 bases between. The germline CDR1 and CDR2 sequences are LNHNV and YYDKDF (reference sequence). The CDR3 totals 15 residues. CDR3 coding DNA: TGTGCCACCAGCACCAGGGTTCCAGCTAATGAAAAACTGTTTTTT. It yields the protein CATSTRVPANEKLFF.

This clonotype showed up just a few times. The chain recombines TRBV5-1 with TRBJ2-3; perhaps D is TRBD1 or TRBD2 (6 bases each). The germline V and J ends were trimmed by 0 bases and 2 bases, with 10 bases remaining between them. This CDR3 has 15 amino acids. The germline CDR1 and CDR2 sequences are SGHRS and YFSETQ. The CDR3 region has the DNA TGCGCCAGCAGCTTGGGGGGGGCGCACACAGATACGCAGTATTTT. Its protein is CASSLGGAHTDTQYF.

This clonotype was observed a handful of times. The V and J genes are TRBV29-1 and TRBJ1-5, with TRBD1 as a possible D gene (6 bases). CDR1 and CDR2 from the germline V gene are SQVTM and ANQGSEA. CDR3 length: 13 amino acids. Deletions cut 3 bases from V and 2 bases from J, with 8 bases between. In DNA form, the CDR3 reads TGCAGCGTTGAGGGACAAGGCAATCAGCCCCAGCATTTT. This translates into CSVEGQGNQPQHF. The whole variable domain, remainder taken from reference TRBV29-1 and TRBJ1-5, is SAVISQKPSRDICQRGTSLTIQCQVDSQVTMMFWYRQQPGQSLTLIATANQGSEATYESGFVIDKFPISRPNLTFSTLTVSNMSPEDSSIYLCSVEGQGNQPQHFGDGTRLSIL.

This clonotype turned up a few times. The chain uses TRBV12-3 or TRBV12-4 and TRBJ1-5; D is undetermined. V was pared by 1 base and J by 0 bases, with 10 bases between. The CDR3 totals 16 residues. The CDR3 DNA reads TGTGCCAGCAGTTTAGGGGGATATTATAGCAATCAGCCCCAGCATTTT. Residues: CASSLGGYYSNQPQHF.

The chain has TRBV5-5 and TRBJ1-1; no definite D call. CDR1 is SGHKS, CDR2 YYEKEE, per germline (reference sequence). Deletions cut 0 bases from V and 7 bases from J, with 10 bases between. This CDR3 comprises 13 residues. The CDR3 DNA is TGTGCCAGCAGCTTGGGGGTGCCTGATGAAGCTTTCTTT. The encoded protein is CASSLGVPDEAFF. Together with reference TRBV5-5 and TRBJ1-1, the CDR3 gives the full variable domain: DAGVTQSPTHLIKTRGQQVTLRCSPISGHKSVSWYQQVLGQGPQFIFQYYEKEERGRGNFPDRFSARQFPNYSSELNVNALLLGDSALYLCASSLGVPDEAFFGQGTRLTVV.

The rearrangement uses TRBV24-1 and TRBJ2-5, with 9 bases lining up with TRBD1. Trimming cost V 4 bases and J 4 bases; bases outside gene matches: 6. The CDR3 extends over 15 amino acids. Germline V gives CDR1 KGHDR, CDR2 SFDVKD. CDR3 coding DNA: TGTGCCACCAGTGACCCTGGACAGGGGATAGAGACCCAGTACTTC. This translates into CATSDPGQGIETQYF.

This clonotype was observed at least ten times. The chain joins TRBV6-2 or TRBV6-3 to TRBJ1-1; D possibly corresponds to TRBD1 (6 bases). Trimming removed 5 bases at V and 1 base at J, with 14 bases between. The CDR3 covers 15 residues. CDR1 MNHEY and CDR2 SVGEGT come from the germline V gene. The CDR3 DNA reads as TGTGCCAGCAGTCAATCAGGACAGTGGAACACTGAAGCTTTCTTT. This sequence encodes CASSQSGQWNTEAFF.

The chain joins TRBV10-3 to TRBJ2-7; D possibly corresponds to TRBD1 (6 bases). The length of the CDR3 is 13 residues. Per the germline V gene, CDR1 is ENHRY and CDR2 is SYGVKD. Trimming pared 2 bases from V and 6 bases from J, leaving 11 bases between. For the CDR3, the DNA is TGTGCCATCAGTGAGAACAGGGTGGCCGAGCAGTACTTC. It codes for CAISENRVAEQYF.

In its sample, this clonotype was seen many times. The chain couples TRBV12-3 or TRBV12-4 to TRBJ2-2, with 8 bases lining up with TRBD2. V trimming: 5 bases; J trimming: 0 bases; junction bases outside the gene matches: 2. The CDR3 is 15 residues long. Written as DNA, the CDR3 is TGTGCCAGCAGTCGCGGGGGGTCGAACACCGGGGAGCTGTTTTTT. It is translated as CASSRGGSNTGELFF.

This chain uses TRBV5-6 with TRBJ1-5, with D unresolved. The V end lost 5 bases, the J end lost 7 bases, and 13 bases lay between the germline ends. Germline CDR1 reads SGHDT; CDR2 reads YYEEEE. This CDR3 is 13 amino acids long. The chain's CDR3 is CASSLDDGQPQHF. In DNA form, the CDR3 reads TGTGCCAGCAGTTTAGACGACGGACAGCCCCAGCATTTT.

The CDR3 region has the DNA TGTGCCACCGCGGAAACGGGAGTCGCCTACAATGAGCAGTTCTTC. Translating it yields CATAETGVAYNEQFF. The chain links TRBV15 to TRBJ2-1; D possibly corresponds to TRBD2 (6 bases). V shed 8 bases and J shed 2 bases, with 16 bases lying between them. CDR1 and CDR2 (germline): LNHNV, YYDKDF (reference sequence). This CDR3 has 15 residues.